This T cell receptor beta chain derives from a study of T cells after yellow fever vaccination. V lost 4 bases and J lost 1, with 15 bases in between. The germline gives CDR1 SGHDT, CDR2 YYEEEE. The CDR3 loop spans 16 amino acids. TCRdb used MiXCR to reprocess the 5' RACE reads, holding one entry per CDR3 protein. The sample records more than 350,000 distinct CDR3 sequences, around 10% being singletons. This clonotype turned up a few times. V and J are TRBV5-6 and TRBJ2-1, with D possibly matching TRBD2 (6 bases). The specimen was PBMCs, collected on the day of the first yellow fever vaccination. This receptor was taken from a man between 18 and 35 years old who received the YFV17D yellow fever vaccine. The CDR3 protein is CASSHTSGVSYNEQFF. DNA of the CDR3: TGTGCCAGCAGCCACACATCGGGGGTTTCCTACAATGAGCAGTTCTTC.